A single sample gave rise to the 30 T cell receptor delta chains below, sequenced in a study of Vδ1+ human thymocytes. The template was reverse-transcribed extracted RNA. Multiplex PCR used pooled V-gene forward primers and a constant-region reverse primer to amplify CDR3s. TCRdb re-processed the multiplex PCR reads using CATT. The table includes tens of thousands of delta-chain clones, 25% to 35% detected once. The study, taken as a whole, reports: Thymic TRG and TRD repertoires appeared highly polyclonal.

Antigens of these TCRs are unknown. Sample: Vdelta1+ gamma-delta thymocytes from the thymus. As for subset: FACS-sorted CD3+ TCRalphabeta- TCRVdelta1+ TCRVdelta2- thymocytes. The source is a boy younger than two who had congenital heart surgery.

The chain links TRDV1 to TRDJ1, with 13 bases fitting TRDD3. This CDR3 is 21 amino acids long. Germline V gives CDR1 TSWWSYY, CDR2 QGS. V dropped 5 bases and J dropped 2; count of bases not matched to a gene: 20. Here the CDR3 reads CALGNSRTGGYEFSDTDKLIF. In DNA, the CDR3 is TGTGCTCTTGGGAATTCCCGTACTGGGGGATACGAGTTTAGTGATACCGATAAACTCATCTTT.

The chain joins TRDV1 to TRDJ1; the match to TRDD3 covers 9 bases. Germline CDR1 and CDR2: TSWWSYY and QGS. There are 21 residues in the CDR3. The ends lost 0 bases at V and 0 bases at J; junction bases unmatched: 17. CDR3 DNA: TGTGCTCTTGGGGAACTACCTCGTGTGGGGGGGGATACCCTGTACACCGATAAACTCATCTTT. Residues: CALGELPRVGGDTLYTDKLIF.

This clone occurred a few times. This CDR3 is also generated by other DNA sequences in the sample. The chain couples TRDV1 to TRDJ1; 8 bases match TRDD3. The CDR3 is 19 amino acids. The germline V gene has CDR1 TSWWSYY and CDR2 QGS. V was pared by 0 bases and J by 0 bases, with 12 bases of the junction left unmatched. CDR3 in amino acids: CALGELGGDTPPYTDKLIF. For the CDR3, the DNA is TGTGCTCTTGGGGAACTAGGAGGGGATACTCCACCGTACACCGATAAACTCATCTTT.

This clone has ten or more counts. This chain links TRDV1 with TRDJ1; 9 positions agree with TRDD3. Trimming at V came to 2 bases and at J to 3 bases, leaving 13 bases not matched to a gene. This CDR3 is built from 18 residues. The germline V gene has CDR1 TSWWSYY and CDR2 QGS. CDR3 coding DNA: TGTGCTCTTGGGGAAAAACCCGGGGGATACCGGAGGGCCGATAAACTCATCTTT. This translates into CALGEKPGGYRRADKLIF.

V gene TRDV1 combines with J gene TRDJ1; tentatively, D is TRDD2 (5 bases). CDR3 length: 21 residues. The ends were cut back, 1 base at V and 0 bases at J, with 27 bases in the middle. Germline CDR1 reads TSWWSYY; CDR2 reads QGS. This CDR3 reads CALGEHPLLARGQPYTDKLIF. The CDR3 DNA reads as TGTGCTCTTGGGGAACACCCGCTCCTAGCCCGGGGTCAACCCTACACCGATAAACTCATCTTT.

Comment on this clone: Its ends do not fully match the called genes, so a read error is possible. This specimen includes other DNA sequences encoding the same CDR3. V is TRDV1 and J is TRDJ1; 10 bases are shared with TRDD3. This CDR3 region has 21 residues. Germline V lookup: CDR1 TSWWSYY, CDR2 QGS. The CDR3 loop reads CALGGFFSPHLLGDPLTELIF. In nucleotides, the CDR3 is TGTGCACTTGGGGGATTCTTTTCCCCTCACCTACTGGGGGATCCGCTCACGGAACTCATCTTT.

The V call is TRDV1, the J call TRDJ1; 8 nucleotides align to TRDD3. Germline lookup yields CDR1 TSWWSYY and CDR2 QGS. The CDR3 length is 16 residues. Trimming took 9 bases from V and 4 from J; bases not matched to a gene: 16. CDR3 region: CALSYGDTDALDKLIF. As DNA, the CDR3 is TGTGCTCTCTCCTACGGGGATACCGACGCTCTCGATAAACTCATCTTT.

This chain uses TRDV1 with TRDJ1, with D possibly matching TRDD2 (6 bases). Deletions cut 0 bases from V and 11 bases from J, with 25 bases between. Germline CDR1 is TSWWSYY and CDR2 is QGS. The CDR3 spans 17 residues. The CDR3 here is CALGELVHGTSSLLLIF. The DNA for the CDR3 is TGTGCTCTTGGGGAACTCGTACATGGGACTTCCTCACTACTTCTCATCTTT.

This chain uses TRDV1 with TRDJ1, with D perhaps matching TRDD2 (6 bases). Trimming pared 1 base from V and 0 bases from J, leaving 21 bases between. The CDR3 runs 19 residues. Looked up from germline, CDR1 is TSWWSYY and CDR2 is QGS. The CDR3 DNA is TGTGCTCTTGGGGAACCGTCCTACGTAACGAGGGTGTACACCGATAAACTCATCTTT. Encoded protein: CALGEPSYVTRVYTDKLIF.

The chain combines TRDV1 with TRDJ1, with 7 positions matching TRDD3. The CDR3 extends over 22 amino acids. J was trimmed by 3 bases and V by 3 bases; bases with no gene match: 28. Germline CDR1 reads TSWWSYY; CDR2 reads QGS. The CDR3 loop reads CALGDFGLPVSLGAPYSDKLIF. As DNA, the CDR3 is TGTGCTCTTGGGGACTTTGGATTACCCGTTTCCCTGGGGGCCCCGTACTCCGATAAACTCATCTTT.

In regard to this clone: Within the sample, other DNA sequences also encode this same CDR3. The chain carries TRDV1 and TRDJ1; D is unclear. The CDR3 runs to 17 residues. Trimming shortened V by 5 bases and J by 0 bases, and 19 bases separated the two germline ends. Germline loops: CDR1 TSWWSYY, CDR2 QGS. This CDR3 reads CALGIQLGKADTDKLIF. DNA of the CDR3: TGTGCTCTTGGGATCCAACTTGGGAAGGCCGACACCGATAAACTCATCTTT.

This clone was found a few times. The V gene is TRDV1, the J gene TRDJ1, with 11 bases matching TRDD3. The V gene's germline CDR1 is TSWWSYY and CDR2 QGS. This CDR3 has 25 amino acids. Germline trimming cut 1 base from V and 1 base from J; bases unmatched to any gene: 29. For the CDR3, the DNA is TGTGCTCTTGGGGAACCCCGGACTTCCTATTGGTCCCTACTGGGGGATATAGTGTGCACCGATAAACTCATCTTT. Its translation: CALGEPRTSYWSLLGDIVCTDKLIF.

For this clone: A read error may be the cause here, since a much bigger clone is one base away. The same CDR3 arises from other DNA sequences in this sample as well. The chain carries TRDV1 and TRDJ1, with 8 bases identical to TRDD3. Germline CDR1 TSWWSYY, CDR2 QGS. The CDR3 runs to 19 residues. J was trimmed by 4 bases and V by 0 bases; bases with no gene match: 16. The CDR3, as DNA: TGTGCTCTTGGGGAACTCGGGCTGGGGGAAACAAAGCAACACGATAAACTCATCTTT. It codes for CALGELGLGETKQHDKLIF.

This chain connects TRDV1 to TRDJ1; D not resolved. The V and J ends lost 2 bases and 1 base respectively, with 11 bases between them. CDR1 is TSWWSYY, CDR2 QGS, per germline. The CDR3 runs to 15 residues. CDR3 bases: TGTGCTCTTGGGGAATTTCTATTGGGCACCGATAAACTCATCTTT. Residues: CALGEFLLGTDKLIF.

This clone was seen only a few times. The chain recombines TRDV1 with TRDJ1; the match to TRDD3 covers 10 bases. Trimming at V came to 5 bases and at J to 0 bases, leaving 9 bases not matched to a gene. The CDR3 runs to 17 residues. CDR1 is TSWWSYY and CDR2 is QGS in the germline V gene. CDR3 nucleotide sequence: TGTGCTCTTGGGAACACGGTGGGGGATACTTACACCGATAAACTCATCTTT. Amino acids: CALGNTVGDTYTDKLIF.

Turning to this clone: A much larger clonotype is one base distant, so this may be a read error. Other nucleotide sequences in the sample specify the same CDR3. This chain joins TRDV1 and TRDJ1, with 7 bases that match TRDD3. Germline lookup yields CDR1 TSWWSYY and CDR2 QGS. Trimming removed 3 bases from V and 0 bases from J; junction bases left unmatched: 22. The CDR3 runs to 21 residues. The CDR3 here is CALGETLRPSGGIRYTDKLIF. Here the CDR3 DNA reads TGTGCTCTTGGGGAGACCCTTCGTCCGTCAGGGGGGATCCGTTACACCGATAAACTCATCTTT.

The chain uses TRDV1 and TRDJ1; 7 bases map to TRDD3. This CDR3 region has 18 residues. V shed 2 bases, J shed 4 bases, and the junction held 16 bases outside the gene matches. Germline-derived CDR1 and CDR2 are TSWWSYY and QGS. DNA of the CDR3: TGTGCTCTTGGGGAAAACGGGGGATCCCCAACATGGGGCGATAAACTCATCTTT. This codes for CALGENGGSPTWGDKLIF.

A few counts support this clone. The chain carries TRDV1 and TRDJ1; D uncertain. V was clipped by 0 bases and J by 1 base, with 24 bases between them. Germline assignment: CDR1 TSWWSYY and CDR2 QGS. The CDR3 runs 20 residues. The CDR3 DNA reads as TGTGCTCTTGGGGAACTCGGCAACGGCCACTTGGGCTACCGCACCGATAAACTCATCTTT. Its translation: CALGELGNGHLGYRTDKLIF.

This clone is judged medium-sized (0.01 to 0.1%). The chain links TRDV1 to TRDJ1, with 8 bases matching TRDD2. Germline loops: CDR1 TSWWSYY, CDR2 QGS. Germline trimming cut 4 bases from V and 6 bases from J; bases unmatched to any gene: 22. The CDR3 covers 19 residues. The CDR3 nucleotides read TGTGCTCTTGGGGTCCCTGGCCTTCCTATCGATACGCCCATCCATAAACTCATCTTT. Encoded protein: CALGVPGLPIDTPIHKLIF.

In its sample, this clone is medium-sized (0.01 to 0.1%). The V gene is TRDV1, the J gene TRDJ1; 13 positions match TRDD3. There are 22 residues in the CDR3. With 4 bases clipped from V and 3 bases from J, the junction kept 23 bases outside the gene matches. Germline lookup yields CDR1 TSWWSYY and CDR2 QGS. This CDR3 reads CALGVSAFLHSTGGYASDKLIF. The CDR3 nucleotides read TGTGCTCTTGGGGTCTCGGCCTTCCTCCATAGTACTGGGGGATACGCGTCCGATAAACTCATCTTT.

In its sample, this clone was seen a few times. The V call is TRDV1, the J call TRDJ1, with TRDD3 matching over 11 bases. Germline V gene data show CDR1 as TSWWSYY and CDR2 as QGS. V dropped 1 base and J dropped 3; count of bases not matched to a gene: 25. The CDR3 has 23 residues. CDR3 sequence reads: CALGEPTYPLPMLGDTVPDKLIF. DNA of the CDR3: TGTGCTCTTGGGGAACCCACATATCCCCTTCCTATGCTGGGGGATACAGTTCCCGATAAACTCATCTTT.

The chain couples TRDV1 to TRDJ1, with TRDD3 matching over 10 bases. V was clipped by 0 bases and J by 3 bases; unmatched bases: 16. The CDR3 extends over 20 amino acids. In germline, CDR1 is TSWWSYY, CDR2 QGS. The CDR3 DNA sequence: TGTGCTCTTGGGGAACTAGGGCTCCCTTCACTGGGGGATGACGCCGATAAACTCATCTTT. It is translated as CALGELGLPSLGDDADKLIF.

The chain carries TRDV1 and TRDJ1; 13 bases match TRDD3. This CDR3 spans 16 amino acids. Trimming took 9 bases from V and 9 from J; bases not matched to a gene: 16. Germline CDR1 is TSWWSYY and CDR2 is QGS. The CDR3 DNA reads TGTGCTCTCTCCATTTCCTGTACTGGGGGATACGGGGAACTCATCTTT. Protein product: CALSISCTGGYGELIF.

The sample holds a few counts of this clone. The chain has TRDV1 and TRDJ1; D may be TRDD3 (5 bases). Trimming pared 6 bases from V and 0 bases from J, leaving 23 bases between. This CDR3 region has 18 residues. Germline loops: CDR1 TSWWSYY, CDR2 QGS. CDR3 nucleotides: TGTGCTCTTGGTTCTCCGCCTCTACTGGCCGGGTACACCGATAAACTCATCTTT. It is translated as CALGSPPLLAGYTDKLIF.

Worth noting for this clone: A much larger clone differs from this one at a single base, so this may be a read error. The chain has TRDV1 and TRDJ1; no reliable D call. From germline, CDR1 is TSWWSYY and CDR2 QGS. This CDR3 is built from 10 residues. V lost 5 bases, J lost 6 bases, and 4 bases lay in between. This CDR3 reads CALGQHKLIF. CDR3 bases: TGTGCTCTTGGGCAACATAAACTCATCTTT.

This chain joins TRDV1 and TRDJ1; 11 nucleotides align to TRDD3. CDR3 length: 22 residues. Germline CDR1 is TSWWSYY and CDR2 is QGS. Unmatched junction bases numbered 20, after V lost 0 bases and J lost 2 bases. The CDR3 sequence: CALGELRRPISFGGYVTDKLIF. The CDR3 coding sequence is TGTGCTCTTGGGGAACTACGGCGTCCTATATCTTTTGGGGGATACGTTACCGATAAACTCATCTTT.

This clone was counted at least ten times. The sample contains more than one DNA sequence encoding this CDR3. The genes are TRDV1 and TRDJ1, with TRDD3 matching over 9 bases. V was clipped by 2 bases and J by 0 bases; unmatched bases: 22. The CDR3 loop spans 22 amino acids. CDR1 is TSWWSYY and CDR2 is QGS in the germline V gene. CDR3 region: CALGEILPRTGGQKGHTDKLIF. DNA of the CDR3: TGTGCTCTTGGGGAAATCCTACCTCGTACTGGGGGACAAAAGGGGCACACCGATAAACTCATCTTT.

To note about this clone: Other DNA sequences in the same sample also yield this CDR3. The chain employs TRDV1 and TRDJ1, with 9 bases identical to TRDD3. CDR3 length: 27 residues. Germline V gene sequence: CDR1 TSWWSYY, CDR2 QGS. V was pared by 3 bases and J by 0 bases, with 38 bases of the junction left unmatched. This CDR3 is CALGEPKGPTRYWGTRDKVTYTDKLIF. In DNA form, the CDR3 reads TGTGCTCTTGGGGAGCCAAAGGGGCCTACCCGGTACTGGGGGACACGAGACAAAGTCACATACACCGATAAACTCATCTTT.

This clone is medium-sized (0.01 to 0.1%) in the sample. This chain connects TRDV1 to TRDJ1; D is uncertain. Germline CDR1 is TSWWSYY and CDR2 is QGS. V was trimmed by 2 bases and J by 0 bases, leaving 13 bases between them. The CDR3 is 16 residues long. The CDR3 loop reads CALGESPDRYTDKLIF. The CDR3, as DNA: TGTGCTCTTGGGGAAAGTCCTGACAGATACACCGATAAACTCATCTTT.

This clone was detected a few times. The rearrangement links TRDV1 to TRDJ1; TRDD3 aligns across 8 bases. CDR1 is TSWWSYY and CDR2 is QGS in the germline V gene. This CDR3 has 16 residues. Trimming took 6 bases from V and 0 from J; bases not matched to a gene: 9. CDR3 sequence (DNA): TGTGCTCTTGGACTGGGGGGAATACTGTACACCGATAAACTCATCTTT. Translation: CALGLGGILYTDKLIF.